This T cell receptor beta chain is drawn from a study of blood T cell repertoires in COVID-19. The CDR3 covers 11 residues. CDR1 is DFQATT and CDR2 is SNEGSKA in the germline V gene (reference sequence). V was shortened by 6 bases and J by 7 bases, with 12 bases between the two germline ends. TCRdb keeps only in-frame clones here, not all; method: immunoSEQ multiplex PCR. The sample holds 95,000 to 150,000 clones; 90% are singletons and the top ten take around 4%. The sequence came from a woman aged 55-69 years with COVID-19, enrolled during active disease. The V and J genes are TRBV20-1 and TRBJ1-1; D perhaps matches TRBD1 (6 bases). The sequencing input was peripheral blood. The CDR3 here is CSARQVVEAFF. The CDR3, as DNA: TGCAGTGCACGACAGGTGGTTGAAGCTTTCTTT.